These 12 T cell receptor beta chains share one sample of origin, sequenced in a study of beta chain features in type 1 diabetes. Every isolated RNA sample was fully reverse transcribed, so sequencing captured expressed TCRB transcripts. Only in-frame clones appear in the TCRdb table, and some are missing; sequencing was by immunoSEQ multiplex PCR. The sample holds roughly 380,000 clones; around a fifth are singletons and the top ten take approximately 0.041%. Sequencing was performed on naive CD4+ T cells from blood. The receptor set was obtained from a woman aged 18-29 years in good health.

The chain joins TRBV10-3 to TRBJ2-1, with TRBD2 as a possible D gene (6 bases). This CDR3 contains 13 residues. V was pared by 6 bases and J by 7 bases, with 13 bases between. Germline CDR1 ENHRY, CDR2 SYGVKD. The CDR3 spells CAISRGLGNEQFF. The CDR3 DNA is TGTGCCATCAGCCGGGGACTGGGGAATGAGCAGTTCTTC.

The CDR3 DNA sequence: TGTGCCAGCTCTCCTACGGGGGTGAACAATGAGCAGTTCTTC. This gives the protein CASSPTGVNNEQFF. The chain links TRBV18 to TRBJ2-1; tentatively, D is TRBD2 (6 bases). V was pared by 6 bases and J by 5 bases, with 14 bases between. The CDR3 extends over 14 amino acids. Germline CDR1 reads KGHSH; CDR2 reads LQKENI.

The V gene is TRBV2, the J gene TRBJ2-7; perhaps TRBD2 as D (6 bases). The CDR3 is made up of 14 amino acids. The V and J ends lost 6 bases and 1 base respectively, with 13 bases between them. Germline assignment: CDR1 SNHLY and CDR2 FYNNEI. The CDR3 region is CASRQREKSYEQYF. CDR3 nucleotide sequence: TGTGCCAGCAGACAACGGGAGAAGTCCTACGAGCAGTACTTC.

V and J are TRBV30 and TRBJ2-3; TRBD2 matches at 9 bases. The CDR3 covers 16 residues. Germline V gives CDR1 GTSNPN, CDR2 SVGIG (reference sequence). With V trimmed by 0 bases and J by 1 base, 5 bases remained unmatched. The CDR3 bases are TGTGCCTGGAGTGTCGGCGGGAGGGCGGGCACAGATACGCAGTATTTT. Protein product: CAWSVGGRAGTDTQYF.

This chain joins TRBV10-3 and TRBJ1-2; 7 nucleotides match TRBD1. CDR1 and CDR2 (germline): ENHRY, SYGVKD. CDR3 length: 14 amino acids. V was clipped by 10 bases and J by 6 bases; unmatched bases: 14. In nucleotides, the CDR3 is TGTGCCAACCTCCCGACAGGGCATGCGAATGGCTACACCTTC. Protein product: CANLPTGHANGYTF.

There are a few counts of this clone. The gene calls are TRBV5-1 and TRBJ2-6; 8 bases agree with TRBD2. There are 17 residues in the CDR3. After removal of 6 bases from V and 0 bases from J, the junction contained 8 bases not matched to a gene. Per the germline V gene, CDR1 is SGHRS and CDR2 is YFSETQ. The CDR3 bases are TGCGCCAGCACAGCACTAGCGGTCTACTCTGGGGCCAACGTCCTGACTTTC. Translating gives CASTALAVYSGANVLTF. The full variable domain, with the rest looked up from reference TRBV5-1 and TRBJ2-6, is KAGVTQTPRYLIKTRGQQVTLSCSPISGHRSVSWYQQTPGQGLQFLFEYFSETQRNKGNFPGRFSGRQFSNSRSEMNVSTLELGDSALYLCASTALAVYSGANVLTFGAGSRLTVL.

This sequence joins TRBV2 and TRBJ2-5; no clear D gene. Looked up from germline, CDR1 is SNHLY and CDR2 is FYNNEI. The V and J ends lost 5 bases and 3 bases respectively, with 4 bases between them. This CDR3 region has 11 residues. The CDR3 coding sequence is TGTGCCAGCAGTCCTAAAGAGACCCAGTACTTC. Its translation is CASSPKETQYF.

The CDR3 nucleotides are TGTGCCACCAGCAGGGCCGGACACAACGTGAACACTGAAGCTTTCTTT. Amino acid sequence: CATSRAGHNVNTEAFF. The chain recombines TRBV15 with TRBJ1-1; D perhaps matches TRBD1 (5 bases). Germline CDR1 LNHNV, CDR2 YYDKDF (reference sequence). Trimming left V 3 bases short and J 0 bases short, with 14 bases between. There are 16 residues in the CDR3.

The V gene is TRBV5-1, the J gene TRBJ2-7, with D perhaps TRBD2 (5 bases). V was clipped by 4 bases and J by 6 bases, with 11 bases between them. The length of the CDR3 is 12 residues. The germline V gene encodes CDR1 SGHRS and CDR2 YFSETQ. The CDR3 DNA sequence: TGCGCCAGCAGCCGGACTGGGCCCGAGCAGTACTTC. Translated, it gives CASSRTGPEQYF.

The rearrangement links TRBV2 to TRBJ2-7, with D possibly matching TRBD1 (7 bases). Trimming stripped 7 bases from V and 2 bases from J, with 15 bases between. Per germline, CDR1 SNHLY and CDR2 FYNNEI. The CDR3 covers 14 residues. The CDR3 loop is CASNLQGGPYEQYF. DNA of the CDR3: TGTGCCAGCAACCTTCAGGGGGGCCCCTACGAGCAGTACTTC.

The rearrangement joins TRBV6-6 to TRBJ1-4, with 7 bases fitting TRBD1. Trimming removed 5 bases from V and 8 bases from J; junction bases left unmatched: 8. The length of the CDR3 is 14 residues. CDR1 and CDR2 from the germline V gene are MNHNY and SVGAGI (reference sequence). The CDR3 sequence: CASSGDREDEKLFF. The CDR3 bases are TGTGCCAGCAGTGGAGACAGGGAAGACGAAAAACTGTTTTTT.

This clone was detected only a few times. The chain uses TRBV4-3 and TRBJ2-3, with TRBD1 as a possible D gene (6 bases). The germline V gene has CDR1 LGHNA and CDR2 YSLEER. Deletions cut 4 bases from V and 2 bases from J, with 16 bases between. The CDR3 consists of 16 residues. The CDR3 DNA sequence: TGCGCCAGCAGCCGAACCTCACAGGGATACACAGATACGCAGTATTTT. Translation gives CASSRTSQGYTDTQYF.